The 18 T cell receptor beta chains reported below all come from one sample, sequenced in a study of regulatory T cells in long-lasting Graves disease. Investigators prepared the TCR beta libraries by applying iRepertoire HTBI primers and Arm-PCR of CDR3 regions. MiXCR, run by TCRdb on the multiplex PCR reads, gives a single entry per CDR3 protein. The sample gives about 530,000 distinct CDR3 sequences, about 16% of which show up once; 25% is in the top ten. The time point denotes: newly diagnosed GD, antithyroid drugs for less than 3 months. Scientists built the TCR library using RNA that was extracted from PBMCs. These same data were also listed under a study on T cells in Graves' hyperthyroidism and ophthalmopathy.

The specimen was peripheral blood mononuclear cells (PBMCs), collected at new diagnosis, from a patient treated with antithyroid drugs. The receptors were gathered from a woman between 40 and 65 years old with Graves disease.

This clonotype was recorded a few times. The CDR3 loop reads CASGPPSRVNEQFF. The CDR3, as DNA: TGTGCTAGTGGTCCCCCGTCGAGGGTGAATGAGCAGTTCTTC. The chain joins TRBV12-5 to TRBJ2-1; D might be TRBD2 (5 bases). Germline loops: CDR1 LGHNT, CDR2 FRNRAP. This CDR3 contains 14 residues. V lost 5 bases and J 7 bases, leaving 15 bases between the germline ends.

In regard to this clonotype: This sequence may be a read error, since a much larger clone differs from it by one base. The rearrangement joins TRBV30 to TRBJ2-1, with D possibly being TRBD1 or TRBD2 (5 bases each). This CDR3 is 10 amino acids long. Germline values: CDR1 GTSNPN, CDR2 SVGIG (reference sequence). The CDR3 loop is CAWSDGAPVF. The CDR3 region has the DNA TGTGCCTGGAGTGACGGGGCGCCTGTCTTC.

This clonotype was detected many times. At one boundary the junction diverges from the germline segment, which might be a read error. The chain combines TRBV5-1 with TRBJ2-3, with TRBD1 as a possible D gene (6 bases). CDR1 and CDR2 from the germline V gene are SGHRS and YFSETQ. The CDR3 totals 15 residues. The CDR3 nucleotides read TGTGCCAGCTCACTCGGACAGACTAGCACAGATACGCAGTATTTT. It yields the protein CASSLGQTSTDTQYF. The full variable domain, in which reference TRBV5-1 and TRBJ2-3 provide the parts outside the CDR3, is KAGVTQTPRYLIKTRGQQVTLSCSPISGHRSVSWYQQTPGQGLQFLFEYFSETQRNKGNFPGRFSGRQFSNSRSEMNVSTLELGDSALYLCASSLGQTSTDTQYFGPGTRLTVL.

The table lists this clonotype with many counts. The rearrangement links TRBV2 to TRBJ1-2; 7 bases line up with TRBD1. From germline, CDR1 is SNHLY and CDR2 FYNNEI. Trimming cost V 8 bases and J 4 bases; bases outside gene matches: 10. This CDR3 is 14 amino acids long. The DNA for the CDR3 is TGTGCCAGCCACCCGGGACAGACGACCTATGGCTACACCTTC. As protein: CASHPGQTTYGYTF.

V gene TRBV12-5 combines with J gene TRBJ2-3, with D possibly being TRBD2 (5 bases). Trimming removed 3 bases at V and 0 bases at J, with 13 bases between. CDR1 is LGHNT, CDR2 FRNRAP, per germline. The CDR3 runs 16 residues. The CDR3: CASGFPGVQSTDTQYF. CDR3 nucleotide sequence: TGTGCTAGTGGTTTCCCCGGGGTTCAAAGCACAGATACGCAGTATTTT.

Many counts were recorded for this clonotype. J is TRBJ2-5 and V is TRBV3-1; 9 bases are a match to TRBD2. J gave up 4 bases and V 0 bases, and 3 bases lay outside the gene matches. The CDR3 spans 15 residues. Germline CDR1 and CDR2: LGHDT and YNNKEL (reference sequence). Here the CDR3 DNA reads TGTGCCAGCAGCCAAGACCCGCGGGGGGGAGAGACCCAGTACTTC. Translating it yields CASSQDPRGGETQYF.

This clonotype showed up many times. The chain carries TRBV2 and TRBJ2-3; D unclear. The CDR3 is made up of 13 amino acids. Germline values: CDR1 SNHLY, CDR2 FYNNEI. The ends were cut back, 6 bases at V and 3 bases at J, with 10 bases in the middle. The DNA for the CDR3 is TGTGCCAGCAGGCCGACTTGGACAGATACGCAGTATTTT. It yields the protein CASRPTWTDTQYF.

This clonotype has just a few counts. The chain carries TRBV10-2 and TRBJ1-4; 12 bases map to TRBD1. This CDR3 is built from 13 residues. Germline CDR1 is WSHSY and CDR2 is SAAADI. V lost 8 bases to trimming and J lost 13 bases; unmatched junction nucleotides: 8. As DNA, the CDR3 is TGCGCCAGCGGCGGGACAGGGGGCGCGAGACTGTTTTTT. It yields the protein CASGGTGGARLFF.

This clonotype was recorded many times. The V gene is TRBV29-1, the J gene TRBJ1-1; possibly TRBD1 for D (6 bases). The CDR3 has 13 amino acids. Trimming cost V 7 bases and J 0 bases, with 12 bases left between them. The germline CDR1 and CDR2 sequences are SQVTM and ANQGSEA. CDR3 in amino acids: CSGRGALNTEAFF. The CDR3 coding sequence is TGCAGCGGGAGGGGGGCCCTGAACACTGAAGCTTTCTTT.

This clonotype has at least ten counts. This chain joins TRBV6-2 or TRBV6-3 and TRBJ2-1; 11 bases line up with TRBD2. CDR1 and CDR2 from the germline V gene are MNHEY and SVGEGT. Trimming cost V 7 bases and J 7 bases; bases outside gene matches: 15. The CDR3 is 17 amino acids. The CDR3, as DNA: TGTGCCAGCACTCCCCGGGCTAGCGGGGGGTTAAGGAATGAGCAGTTCTTC. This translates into CASTPRASGGLRNEQFF.

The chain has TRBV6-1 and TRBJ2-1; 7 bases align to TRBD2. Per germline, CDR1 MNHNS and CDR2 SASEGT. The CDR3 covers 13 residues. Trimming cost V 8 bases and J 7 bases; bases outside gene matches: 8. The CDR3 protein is CASGLAEVNEQFF. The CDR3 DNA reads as TGTGCCAGCGGGCTAGCGGAAGTTAATGAGCAGTTCTTC.

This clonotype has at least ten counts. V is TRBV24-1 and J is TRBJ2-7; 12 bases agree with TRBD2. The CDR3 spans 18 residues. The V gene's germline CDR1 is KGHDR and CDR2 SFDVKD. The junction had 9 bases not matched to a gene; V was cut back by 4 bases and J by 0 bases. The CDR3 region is CATSELAGGQRISYEQYF. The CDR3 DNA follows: TGTGCCACCAGTGAACTAGCGGGGGGTCAACGAATCTCCTACGAGCAGTACTTC.

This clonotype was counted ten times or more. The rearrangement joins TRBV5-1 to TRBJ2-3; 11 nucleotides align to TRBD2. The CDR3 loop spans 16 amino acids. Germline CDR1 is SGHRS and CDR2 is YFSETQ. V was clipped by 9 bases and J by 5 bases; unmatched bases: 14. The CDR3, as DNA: TGCGCCACCCGCGGGGGTAGCGGGGGGGCCGGAGATACGCAGTATTTT. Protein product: CATRGGSGGAGDTQYF.

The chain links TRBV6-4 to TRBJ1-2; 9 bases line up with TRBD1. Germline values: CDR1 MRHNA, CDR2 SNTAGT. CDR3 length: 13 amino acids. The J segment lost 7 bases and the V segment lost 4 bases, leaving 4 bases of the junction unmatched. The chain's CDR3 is CASSGDRDAGYTF. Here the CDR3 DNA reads TGTGCCAGCAGTGGGGACAGGGATGCTGGCTACACCTTC.

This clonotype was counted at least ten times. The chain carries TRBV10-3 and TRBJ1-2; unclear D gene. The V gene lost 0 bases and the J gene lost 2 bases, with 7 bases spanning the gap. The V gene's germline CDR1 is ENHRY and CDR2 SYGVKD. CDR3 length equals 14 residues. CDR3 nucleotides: TGTGCCATCAGTGAGTCGACCAGGAACTATGGCTACACCTTC. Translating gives CAISESTRNYGYTF.

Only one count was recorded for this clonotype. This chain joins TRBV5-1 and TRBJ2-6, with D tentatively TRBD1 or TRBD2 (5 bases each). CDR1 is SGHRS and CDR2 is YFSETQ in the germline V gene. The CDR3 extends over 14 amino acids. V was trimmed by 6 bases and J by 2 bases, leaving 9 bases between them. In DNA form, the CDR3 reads TGCGCCAGCACACTGGGGGCTGGGGCCAACGTCCTGACTTTC. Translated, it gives CASTLGAGANVLTF.

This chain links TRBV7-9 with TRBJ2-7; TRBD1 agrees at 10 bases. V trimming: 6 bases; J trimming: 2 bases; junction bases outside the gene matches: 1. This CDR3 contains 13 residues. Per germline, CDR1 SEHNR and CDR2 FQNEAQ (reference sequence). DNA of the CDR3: TGTGCCAGCAGGACAGGGGGCACCTACGAGCAGTACTTC. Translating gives CASRTGGTYEQYF.

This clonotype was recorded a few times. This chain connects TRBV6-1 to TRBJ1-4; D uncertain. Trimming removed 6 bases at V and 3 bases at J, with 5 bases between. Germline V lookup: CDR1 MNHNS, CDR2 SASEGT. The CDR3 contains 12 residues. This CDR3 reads CASRTANEKLFF. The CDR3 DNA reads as TGTGCCAGCAGGACCGCTAATGAAAAACTGTTTTTT.